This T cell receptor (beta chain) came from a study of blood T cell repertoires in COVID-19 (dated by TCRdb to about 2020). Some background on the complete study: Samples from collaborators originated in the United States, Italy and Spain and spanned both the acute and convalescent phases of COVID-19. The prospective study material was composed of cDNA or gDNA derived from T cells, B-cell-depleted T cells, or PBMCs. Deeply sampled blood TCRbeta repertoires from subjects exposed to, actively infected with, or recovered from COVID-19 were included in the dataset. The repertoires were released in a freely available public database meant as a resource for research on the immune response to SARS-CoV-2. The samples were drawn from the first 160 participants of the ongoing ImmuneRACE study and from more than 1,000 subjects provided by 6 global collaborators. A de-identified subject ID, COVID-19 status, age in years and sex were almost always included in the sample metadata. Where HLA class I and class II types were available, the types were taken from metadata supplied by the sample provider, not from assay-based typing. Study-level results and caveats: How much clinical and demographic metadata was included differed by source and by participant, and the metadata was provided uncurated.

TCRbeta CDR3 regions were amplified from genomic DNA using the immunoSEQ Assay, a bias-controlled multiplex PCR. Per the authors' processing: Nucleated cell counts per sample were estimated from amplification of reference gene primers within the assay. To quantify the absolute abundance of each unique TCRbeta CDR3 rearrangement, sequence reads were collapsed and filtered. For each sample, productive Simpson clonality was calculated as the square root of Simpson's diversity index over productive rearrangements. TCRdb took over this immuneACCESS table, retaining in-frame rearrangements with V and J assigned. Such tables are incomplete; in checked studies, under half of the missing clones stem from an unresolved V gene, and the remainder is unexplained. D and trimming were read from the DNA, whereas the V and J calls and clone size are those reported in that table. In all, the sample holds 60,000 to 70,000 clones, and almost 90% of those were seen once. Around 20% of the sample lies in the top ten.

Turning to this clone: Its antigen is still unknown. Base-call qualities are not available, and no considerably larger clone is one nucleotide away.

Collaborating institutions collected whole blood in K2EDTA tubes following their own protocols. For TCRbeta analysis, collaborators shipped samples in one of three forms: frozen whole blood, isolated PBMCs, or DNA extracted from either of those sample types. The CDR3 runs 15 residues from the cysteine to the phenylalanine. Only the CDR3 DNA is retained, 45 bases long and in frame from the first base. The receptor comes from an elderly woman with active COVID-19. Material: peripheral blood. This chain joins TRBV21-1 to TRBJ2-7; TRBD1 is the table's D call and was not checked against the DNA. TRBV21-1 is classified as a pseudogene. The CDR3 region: CASSKVGRVGYEQYF. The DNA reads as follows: TGTGCCAGCAGCAAAGTTGGCAGGGTCGGCTACGAGCAGTACTTC.